This T cell receptor (beta chain) was captured in a study of cytomegalovirus exposure and HLA in healthy donors. General observations from the study: In a later analysis, a missense DCLRE1C variant was linked to TCR beta V- and J-gene trimming.

This CDR3 is built from 15 residues. The V gene's germline CDR1 is SQVTM and CDR2 ANQGSEA. V was trimmed by 6 bases and J by 4 bases, leaving 22 bases between them. Comment on this clone: Its antigen remains unidentified.

This PCR relied on a set of 60 Vbeta primers and 13 Jbeta primers. Per the study methods: About 9.9 million of the approximately 80 million unique TCR beta chains counted in a later analysis were shared. The assay was immunoSEQ multiplex PCR, and TCRdb's table has in-frame clones only and misses some. The V and J calls and clone size are taken from that table; D and trimming were inferred from the DNA. The repertoire holds around 92,000 clones, with approximately 84% as singletons. The clonotype originates from a girl aged 2-15 years in good health and CMV-seropositive. The specimen sequenced was PBMCs. The genes are TRBV29-1 and TRBJ2-7; D possibly corresponds to TRBD2 (6 bases). CDR3 sequence: CSVQRGSAGRYEQYF. The DNA for the CDR3 is TGCAGCGTCCAAAGGGGTAGCGCAGGGAGGTACGAGCAGTACTTC.